The 16 T cell receptor beta chains presented below share a single source sample, sequenced in a study of blood T cell repertoires in COVID-19 (dated by TCRdb to the early 2020s). Library creation used the immunoSEQ multiplex PCR assay. TCRdb obtained this table from immuneACCESS and retained in-frame rearrangements with V and J assigned. These tables miss some clones; where compared with another copy, unresolved V genes account for less than half of the shortfall, and the remainder is unexplained. The sample data list more than 40,000 clones, and around 86% of these were observed just once. 15% to 20% of the sample belongs to the ten largest clones. The sequencing sample was made of peripheral blood. These receptors all stem from a human donor in a cohort sampled during active COVID-19.

The V and J genes are TRBV5-5 and TRBJ1-2; D might be TRBD1 (6 bases). Germline V gene sequence: CDR1 SGHKS, CDR2 YYEKEE (reference sequence). The CDR3 length is 15 residues. V gave up 2 bases and J gave up 3 bases, with 14 bases separating them. CDR3 in amino acids: CASSFTGHNDYGYTF. In nucleotides, the CDR3 is TGTGCCAGCAGCTTTACAGGGCATAATGACTATGGCTACACCTTC.

V gene TRBV2 combines with J gene TRBJ2-7, with D tentatively TRBD1 (6 bases). Deletions cut 9 bases from V and 5 bases from J, with 17 bases between. The germline CDR1 and CDR2 sequences are SNHLY and FYNNEI. CDR3 length equals 13 residues. The CDR3 reads CASRRQVTHEQYF. CDR3 DNA sequence: TGTGCCAGTCGCAGACAGGTAACCCACGAGCAGTACTTC.

This clone has a handful of counts. The chain combines TRBV19 with TRBJ1-5; 8 bases map to TRBD1. CDR1 LNHDA and CDR2 SQIVND come from the germline V gene (reference sequence). J lost 4 bases, V lost 0 bases, and 8 bases had no gene match. The CDR3 has 17 amino acids. The CDR3 is CASSIDGGQGGNQPQHF. The CDR3 DNA reads TGTGCCAGTAGTATAGATGGCGGACAGGGAGGGAATCAGCCCCAGCATTTT. The variable domain in full, completed from reference TRBV19 and TRBJ1-5, reads DGGITQSPKYLFRKEGQNVTLSCEQNLNHDAMYWYRQDPGQGLRLIYYSQIVNDFQKGDIAEGYSVSREKKESFPLTVTSAQKNPTAFYLCASSIDGGQGGNQPQHFGDGTRLSIL.

The chain uses TRBV6-5 and TRBJ2-7; 9 bases agree with TRBD1. This CDR3 is 14 amino acids long. Germline CDR1 and CDR2: MNHEY and SVGAGI. J was trimmed by 1 base and V by 6 bases; bases with no gene match: 4. Written as DNA, the CDR3 is TGTGCCAGCAGGGACAGGGGACATTCCTACGAGCAGTACTTC. Its translation: CASRDRGHSYEQYF.

This chain uses TRBV5-5 with TRBJ1-4, with 8 bases fitting TRBD1. V lost 0 bases to trimming and J lost 4 bases; unmatched junction nucleotides: 5. Germline CDR1 SGHKS, CDR2 YYEKEE (reference sequence). CDR3 size: 16 residues. CDR3 residues: CASSLGGTGLNEKLFF. CDR3 nucleotide sequence: TGTGCCAGCAGCTTGGGGGGGACAGGCCTTAATGAAAAACTGTTTTTT. The whole variable domain, filled in from reference TRBV5-5 and TRBJ1-4, reads DAGVTQSPTHLIKTRGQQVTLRCSPISGHKSVSWYQQVLGQGPQFIFQYYEKEERGRGNFPDRFSARQFPNYSSELNVNALLLGDSALYLCASSLGGTGLNEKLFFGSGTQLSVL.

This chain links TRBV7-2 with TRBJ2-5; 10 bases are shared with TRBD2. The germline CDR1 and CDR2 sequences are SGHTA and FQGNSA. The V gene end was trimmed by 2 bases and the J gene end by 4 bases; junction bases not matched to a gene: 4. CDR3 length equals 15 residues. CDR3 bases: TGTGCCAGCAGCTTACGTCCTAGCGGGAGAGAGACCCAGTACTTC. Protein product: CASSLRPSGRETQYF.

CDR3 loop: CASSRGDTDTQYF. The CDR3 DNA sequence: TGTGCCAGCAGCCGCGGAGACACAGATACGCAGTATTTT. The chain is built from TRBV3-1 (or the pseudogene TRBV3-2) and TRBJ2-3; D remains ambiguous. Germline V CDR1 and CDR2: LGHDT, YNNKEL (reference sequence). The CDR3 covers 13 residues. The V gene lost 4 bases and the J gene lost 2 bases, with 7 bases spanning the gap.

This clone was seen a few times. The J gene is TRBJ1-2, the V gene TRBV2, with 8 bases fitting TRBD1. The CDR3 consists of 14 residues. Germline CDR1 SNHLY, CDR2 FYNNEI. With 6 bases clipped from V and 4 bases from J, the junction kept 7 bases outside the gene matches. The CDR3: CASSATGGSYGYTF. DNA for the CDR3: TGTGCCAGCAGCGCTACAGGGGGTAGCTATGGCTACACCTTC.

The chain couples TRBV9 to TRBJ2-7; a weak D match, TRBD1 (5 bases). This CDR3 has 14 residues. CDR1 SGDLS and CDR2 YYNGEE come from the germline V gene. The germline V and J ends were trimmed by 4 bases and 6 bases, with 17 bases remaining between them. This CDR3 is CASSFSIQGSEQYF. The DNA for the CDR3 is TGTGCCAGCAGCTTCAGTATTCAGGGATCCGAGCAGTACTTC.

The CDR3 is CASSMSGNTEAFF. CDR3 DNA sequence: TGTGCCAGTAGTATGTCGGGGAACACTGAAGCTTTCTTT. The chain carries TRBV19 and TRBJ1-1; no definite D call. This CDR3 has 13 amino acids. Trimming shortened V by 3 bases and J by 1 base, and 6 bases separated the two germline ends. The germline V gene has CDR1 LNHDA and CDR2 SQIVND (reference sequence).

This sequence joins TRBV7-9 and TRBJ1-1; D is possibly TRBD1 (5 bases). Trimming removed 6 bases at V and 7 bases at J, with 12 bases between. Germline assignment: CDR1 SEHNR and CDR2 FQNEAQ (reference sequence). CDR3 length: 12 residues. CDR3 DNA sequence: TGTGCCAGCAGGCGAGCGGGGGTTGAAGCTTTCTTT. It translates to CASRRAGVEAFF.

V gene TRBV2 combines with J gene TRBJ1-3, with a possible D match to TRBD1 (5 bases). The CDR3 is 15 amino acids. CDR1 and CDR2 from the germline V gene are SNHLY and FYNNEI. The V end was cut by 3 bases, the J end by 3 bases, with 12 bases between. The CDR3 nucleotides are TGTGCCAGCAGTGACCAGGGAATTAGTGGAAACACCATATATTTT. Protein product: CASSDQGISGNTIYF.

The chain combines TRBV5-1 with TRBJ2-1, with 9 bases lining up with TRBD2. The germline gives CDR1 SGHRS, CDR2 YFSETQ. The CDR3 has 16 residues. V dropped 0 bases and J dropped 4; count of bases not matched to a gene: 5. Here the CDR3 DNA reads TGCGCCAGCAGCTTGGACGCGGGAGGGCCGTACAATGAGCAGTTCTTC. It yields the protein CASSLDAGGPYNEQFF.

This clone was detected a few times. The DNA of the CDR3 is TGCGCCAGCAGCCCCGGGGACAGGGCCTCCTACGAGCAGTACTTC. Translation gives CASSPGDRASYEQYF. This chain joins TRBV5-1 and TRBJ2-7, with 9 bases fitting TRBD1. CDR1 and CDR2 from the germline V gene are SGHRS and YFSETQ. Unmatched junction bases numbered 5, after V lost 4 bases and J lost 0 bases. The CDR3 spans 15 residues. The variable domain in full, completed from reference TRBV5-1 and TRBJ2-7, reads KAGVTQTPRYLIKTRGQQVTLSCSPISGHRSVSWYQQTPGQGLQFLFEYFSETQRNKGNFPGRFSGRQFSNSRSEMNVSTLELGDSALYLCASSPGDRASYEQYFGPGTRLTVT.

This rearrangement joins TRBV27 to TRBJ1-6, with 8 bases aligning to TRBD1. CDR3 size: 15 residues. Per the germline V gene, CDR1 is MNHEY and CDR2 is SMNVEV (reference sequence). Unmatched junction bases numbered 8, after V lost 6 bases and J lost 7 bases. The CDR3 here is CASSLQGVVNSPLHF. Here the CDR3 DNA reads TGTGCCAGCAGCCTACAGGGGGTAGTCAATTCACCCCTCCACTTT.

The chain links TRBV19 to TRBJ2-5; 11 bases fit TRBD2. The junction had 2 bases not matched to a gene; V was cut back by 4 bases and J by 1 base. In germline, CDR1 is LNHDA, CDR2 SQIVND (reference sequence). The CDR3 loop spans 15 amino acids. CDR3 coding DNA: TGTGCCAGTAGTAGACTAGCGGGGAGCCAAGAGACCCAGTACTTC. Translating it yields CASSRLAGSQETQYF.